This record looks at one T cell receptor (beta chain) sequence and its context. The antigen remains undetermined. Germline V gives CDR1 SGDLS, CDR2 YYNGEE. This CDR3 has 15 amino acids. Trimming removed 0 bases from V and 2 bases from J, with 8 bases in between. The sample is drawn from a study of neoadjuvant nivolumab and ipilimumab in lung cancer. Sequenced by immunoSEQ multiplex PCR; TCRdb stores in-frame clones only, minus some. The sample has some 37,000 clones, approximately 89% seen once. General study results and limits: Compared with tumor-adjacent uninvolved lung, resected tumors showed greater richness and clonality. TCR clonality did not significantly correlate with pathologic tumor regression.

This TCR was recovered from an adult with non-small cell lung cancer. The chain links TRBV9 to TRBJ2-2, with D possibly being TRBD1 (6 bases). The source was peripheral blood, collected before neoadjuvant nivolumab, alone or with ipilimumab. CDR3 in amino acids: CASSVGQANTGELFF. CDR3 sequence (DNA): TGTGCCAGCAGCGTAGGACAGGCAAACACCGGGGAGCTGTTTTTT.